These 21 T cell receptor beta chains were sequenced from one sample in a study of shared clonotypes between healthy human individuals. The naive CD8 fraction comprised CD45RO-negative cells positively selected for CCR7 and excluded terminally differentiated effector memory CD45RA+ cells. TCRdb keeps only in-frame clones here, not all; method: immunoSEQ multiplex PCR. The sample carries 750,000 to 1,000,000 clones, almost 95% recorded once. Sequenced: naive CD8+ T cells sorted from blood. Receptors were obtained from a young man in good health.

The gene calls are TRBV6-1 and TRBJ2-7, with a tentative D call TRBD1 (6 bases). There are 14 residues in the CDR3. Deletions cut 7 bases from V and 1 base from J, with 14 bases between. The germline CDR1 and CDR2 sequences are MNHNS and SASEGT. The CDR3 loop is CASTRDTSSYEQYF. CDR3 DNA: TGTGCCAGCACACGGGACACTAGTTCCTACGAGCAGTACTTC.

CDR3 coding DNA: TGTGCCAGCAGCTTAGCCGCACCTAGCGGGAGTCTCGGCGGGGAGCTGTTTTTT. It encodes CASSLAAPSGSLGGELFF. J is TRBJ2-2 and V is TRBV7-9; 10 bases agree with TRBD2. Germline loops: CDR1 SEHNR, CDR2 FQNEAQ (reference sequence). The CDR3 is 18 amino acids. The V and J ends lost 0 bases and 7 bases, in that order; junction bases with no gene match: 11.

The V and J genes are TRBV7-6 and TRBJ2-3; TRBD2 matches 7 bases. Germline trimming cut 5 bases from V and 5 bases from J; bases unmatched to any gene: 7. Germline CDR1 is SGHVS and CDR2 is FNYEAQ. CDR3 length: 14 residues. CDR3 nucleotide sequence: TGTGCCAGCAGCCCGGCTGGGGGGGGAGATACGCAGTATTTT. The encoded protein is CASSPAGGGDTQYF. Full variable domain (missing parts from reference TRBV7-6 and TRBJ2-3): GAGVSQSPRYKVTKRGQDVALRCDPISGHVSLYWYRQALGQGPEFLTYFNYEAQQDKSGLPNDRFSAERPEGSISTLTIQRTEQRDSAMYRCASSPAGGGDTQYFGPGTRLTVL.

In nucleotides, the CDR3 is TGTGCCAGCAGTTTAGTGGACGAGCAGTACTTC. Translating gives CASSLVDEQYF. This chain connects TRBV28 to TRBJ2-7; D is unresolved. Trimming removed 2 bases from V and 5 bases from J, with 4 bases in between. This CDR3 is 11 amino acids long. Germline-derived CDR1 and CDR2 are MDHEN and SYDVKM.

CDR3 DNA sequence: TGCAGCGTTGTAGGTCCCTCGACCTACGAGCAGTACTTC. It specifies CSVVGPSTYEQYF. The V call is TRBV29-1, the J call TRBJ2-7; D remains ambiguous. The CDR3 spans 13 residues. Trimming removed 4 bases at V and 2 bases at J, with 12 bases between. The germline V gene has CDR1 SQVTM and CDR2 ANQGSEA.

This CDR3 reads CASRAVMWGFEPGYTF. Here the CDR3 DNA reads TGTGCCAGCAGAGCCGTCATGTGGGGGTTTGAACCTGGCTACACCTTC. The chain joins TRBV28 to TRBJ1-2; perhaps TRBD1 as D (5 bases). The CDR3 loop spans 16 amino acids. The ends were cut back, 6 bases at V and 7 bases at J, with 24 bases in the middle. The V gene's germline CDR1 is MDHEN and CDR2 SYDVKM.

This clone was picked up one time. The rearrangement uses TRBV7-9 and TRBJ2-7, with D possibly being TRBD2 (6 bases). The CDR3 has 16 residues. CDR1 SEHNR and CDR2 FQNEAQ come from the germline V gene (reference sequence). Trimming stripped 5 bases from V and 0 bases from J, with 17 bases between. Here the CDR3 DNA reads TGTGCCAGCAGCACGGACCCTCGGGAGCCCTCCTACGAGCAGTACTTC. Protein: CASSTDPREPSYEQYF.

V and J are TRBV5-5 and TRBJ1-4; D might be TRBD1 (6 bases). The germline gives CDR1 SGHKS, CDR2 YYEKEE (reference sequence). This CDR3 spans 17 amino acids. Deletions cut 4 bases from V and 0 bases from J, with 16 bases between. In DNA form, the CDR3 reads TGTGCCAGCAGCCCCACCGGGACATTTGCAACTAATGAAAAACTGTTTTTT. This codes for CASSPTGTFATNEKLFF. Using reference TRBV5-5 and TRBJ1-4 for the parts outside the CDR3, the full variable domain is DAGVTQSPTHLIKTRGQQVTLRCSPISGHKSVSWYQQVLGQGPQFIFQYYEKEERGRGNFPDRFSARQFPNYSSELNVNALLLGDSALYLCASSPTGTFATNEKLFFGSGTQLSVL.

The chain links TRBV9 to TRBJ2-3; the match to TRBD2 covers 14 bases. Germline V CDR1 and CDR2: SGDLS, YYNGEE. The CDR3 totals 16 residues. V lost 3 bases to trimming and J lost 5 bases; unmatched junction nucleotides: 5. CDR3 loop: CASSGPGLAGVDTQYF. CDR3 DNA sequence: TGTGCCAGCAGCGGCCCGGGACTAGCGGGAGTAGATACGCAGTATTTT.

The genes are TRBV9 and TRBJ2-7, with D perhaps TRBD2 (7 bases). The CDR3 has 13 residues. Per the germline V gene, CDR1 is SGDLS and CDR2 is YYNGEE. V gave up 0 bases and J gave up 9 bases, with 13 bases separating them. The CDR3 DNA follows: TGTGCCAGCAGCGTAGGATCGGGGGGCATGCAGTACTTC. It specifies CASSVGSGGMQYF.

The rearrangement links TRBV7-9 to TRBJ2-1; tentatively, D is TRBD2 (5 bases). The CDR3 has 12 residues. The V end lost 5 bases, the J end lost 4 bases, and 6 bases lay between the germline ends. The germline CDR1 and CDR2 sequences are SEHNR and FQNEAQ (reference sequence). The CDR3 here is CASSREYNEQFF. The CDR3 DNA reads TGTGCCAGCAGCAGGGAGTACAATGAGCAGTTCTTC.

The CDR3 sequence is CASSSLQGNEQYF. Written as DNA, the CDR3 is TGTGCCAGCAGTTCCCTACAGGGGAACGAGCAGTACTTC. V gene TRBV6-5 combines with J gene TRBJ2-7; 7 nucleotides match TRBD1. The junction had 5 bases not matched to a gene; V was cut back by 4 bases and J by 5 bases. This CDR3 has 13 amino acids. Per the germline V gene, CDR1 is MNHEY and CDR2 is SVGAGI.

The gene calls are TRBV19 and TRBJ2-1; D ambiguous. Trimming removed 3 bases at V and 4 bases at J, with 10 bases between. This CDR3 contains 14 residues. From germline, CDR1 is LNHDA and CDR2 SQIVND (reference sequence). The CDR3 sequence is CASSILTSYNEQFF. In nucleotides, the CDR3 is TGTGCCAGTAGTATCCTAACGAGTTACAATGAGCAGTTCTTC.

The chain employs TRBV7-9 and TRBJ1-4; TRBD1 matches 9 bases. After removal of 5 bases from V and 6 bases from J, the junction contained 10 bases not matched to a gene. Germline V CDR1 and CDR2: SEHNR, FQNEAQ (reference sequence). CDR3 length equals 16 residues. The CDR3 nucleotides are TGTGCCAGCAGCCATACCGCACAGGGGGCGTATGAAAAACTGTTTTTT. Its protein is CASSHTAQGAYEKLFF.

This rearrangement joins TRBV5-6 to TRBJ2-7; D gene ambiguous. Trimming took off 1 base at V and 6 bases at J, with 11 bases between the two ends. Germline V CDR1 and CDR2: SGHDT, YYEEEE. The CDR3 covers 13 residues. CDR3 sequence reads: CASSLFDFGEQYF. The CDR3 nucleotides read TGTGCCAGCAGCTTGTTCGACTTCGGCGAGCAGTACTTC.

This clone was recorded many times. This rearrangement joins TRBV28 to TRBJ2-1; D call uncertain. The CDR3 spans 13 residues. V dropped 2 bases and J dropped 9 bases, with 11 bases sitting between them. Per the germline V gene, CDR1 is MDHEN and CDR2 is SYDVKM. This CDR3 is CASSLDPNTEQFF. CDR3 DNA: TGTGCCAGCAGTTTAGACCCAAATACTGAGCAGTTCTTC.

V gene TRBV29-1 combines with J gene TRBJ2-7; D may correspond to TRBD1 or TRBD2 (5 bases each). The V gene's germline CDR1 is SQVTM and CDR2 ANQGSEA. There are 12 residues in the CDR3. Trimming removed 5 bases from V and 7 bases from J, with 15 bases in between. The CDR3 spells CSVLGVGDEQYF. In nucleotides, the CDR3 is TGCAGCGTTTTGGGGGTGGGGGATGAGCAGTACTTC.

This CDR3 is CASSSSLLGTSYNEQFF. The CDR3 region has the DNA TGTGCCAGCAGCTCCAGTCTTCTAGGGACGTCCTACAATGAGCAGTTCTTC. This chain uses TRBV7-9 with TRBJ2-1; D possibly uses TRBD1 or TRBD2 (5 bases each). Germline V gene lookup returns CDR1 SEHNR and CDR2 FQNEAQ (reference sequence). V lost 4 bases, J lost 1 base, and 17 bases lay in between. This CDR3 comprises 17 residues.

The chain recombines TRBV29-1 with TRBJ2-7; no clear D gene. CDR1 is SQVTM and CDR2 is ANQGSEA in the germline V gene. V was shortened by 0 bases and J by 1 base, with 10 bases between the two germline ends. The CDR3 contains 14 residues. The CDR3 spells CSVEDVQPSYEQYF. The CDR3 bases are TGCAGCGTTGAAGATGTACAGCCATCCTACGAGCAGTACTTC.

This clone was observed once. This chain connects TRBV29-1 to TRBJ2-5; 8 bases are a match to TRBD1. This CDR3 comprises 14 residues. J was trimmed by 5 bases and V by 4 bases; bases with no gene match: 9. Germline V CDR1 and CDR2: SQVTM, ANQGSEA. CDR3 DNA sequence: TGCAGCGTTGTCCGCAGGGGGCATGGGGAGACCCAGTACTTC. This codes for CSVVRRGHGETQYF.

The gene calls are TRBV7-9 and TRBJ1-3; D uncertain. This CDR3 is built from 12 residues. The V and J ends lost 3 bases and 9 bases respectively, with 9 bases between them. Germline CDR1 is SEHNR and CDR2 is FQNEAQ (reference sequence). CDR3 nucleotides: TGTGCCAGCAGCTTCGATAGGGTCACCATATATTTT. The encoded protein is CASSFDRVTIYF. Filled out from reference TRBV7-9 and TRBJ1-3, the complete variable domain reads DTGVSQNPRHKITKRGQNVTFRCDPISEHNRLYWYRQTLGQGPEFLTYFQNEAQLEKSRLLSDRFSAERPKGSFSTLEIQRTEQGDSAMYLCASSFDRVTIYFGEGSWLTVV.